These 29 T cell receptor beta chains originate from one sample sequenced in a study of cytomegalovirus exposure and HLA in healthy donors. It was with 60 Vbeta and 13 Jbeta primers that the PCR ran. The method was immunoSEQ multiplex PCR; TCRdb's version includes in-frame clones alone and lacks a portion of them. The sample shows more than 110,000 clones, roughly three quarters of them seen only once. The sequenced sample consisted of PBMCs. The receptors originated from a female donor in good health and CMV-seronegative.

The gene calls are TRBV5-1 and TRBJ2-7; 7 bases align to TRBD2. V lost 3 bases, J lost 1 base, and 4 bases stayed unmatched. This CDR3 contains 14 residues. Germline lookup yields CDR1 SGHRS and CDR2 YFSETQ. The DNA of the CDR3 is TGCGCCAGCAGCTGGGGAGGGGTATCCTACGAGCAGTACTTC. Translating it yields CASSWGGVSYEQYF.

The chain has TRBV10-3 and TRBJ2-7; 11 nucleotides line up with TRBD2. Trimming took 2 bases from V and 1 from J; bases not matched to a gene: 1. Germline-derived CDR1 and CDR2 are ENHRY and SYGVKD. CDR3 length: 15 amino acids. CDR3 nucleotide sequence: TGTGCCATCAGTGAGACTAGCGGGAGTTCCTACGAGCAGTACTTC. It specifies CAISETSGSSYEQYF.

V and J are TRBV11-2 and TRBJ1-5, with D tentatively TRBD1 (5 bases). CDR1 SGHAT and CDR2 FQNNGV come from the germline V gene. This CDR3 comprises 12 residues. V lost 3 bases and J lost 8, with 8 bases in between. DNA of the CDR3: TGTGCCAGCAGCTTCTCGGGGGAGCCCCAGCATTTT. Its translation: CASSFSGEPQHF.

V and J are TRBV29-1 and TRBJ1-1; 8 bases match TRBD1. The germline V gene encodes CDR1 SQVTM and CDR2 ANQGSEA. CDR3 size: 12 residues. With 7 bases clipped from V and 1 base from J, the junction kept 2 bases outside the gene matches. The CDR3 here is CSAGTGNTEAFF. The CDR3 coding sequence is TGCAGCGCCGGGACAGGGAACACTGAAGCTTTCTTT. Drawing the rest from reference TRBV29-1 and TRBJ1-1, the complete variable domain is SAVISQKPSRDICQRGTSLTIQCQVDSQVTMMFWYRQQPGQSLTLIATANQGSEATYESGFVIDKFPISRPNLTFSTLTVSNMSPEDSSIYLCSAGTGNTEAFFGQGTRLTVV.

This sequence joins TRBV19 and TRBJ1-4, with TRBD1 matching 9 bases. V dropped 10 bases and J dropped 10; count of bases not matched to a gene: 7. From germline, CDR1 is LNHDA and CDR2 SQIVND (reference sequence). This CDR3 is built from 12 residues. The CDR3, as DNA: TGTGCCACTAAGGGACAGGGAGGAAAACTGTTTTTT. Its translation is CATKGQGGKLFF.

In its sample, this clone was seen a few times. The rearrangement uses TRBV2 and TRBJ2-2; weak D call: TRBD1 (7 bases). CDR3 length: 16 residues. The V end lost 6 bases, the J end lost 4 bases, and 18 bases lay between the germline ends. Per the germline V gene, CDR1 is SNHLY and CDR2 is FYNNEI. In nucleotides, the CDR3 is TGTGCCAGCAGGGAAATCGACAGGGAGGTCACCGGGGAGCTGTTTTTT. Encoded protein: CASREIDREVTGELFF.

The CDR3 DNA follows: TGTGCCAGCAGTTCGGAGTCTGGACAAGGGACGCAGTATTTT. Translation gives CASSSESGQGTQYF. The V and J genes are TRBV27 and TRBJ2-3, with D tentatively TRBD1 (5 bases). The CDR3 runs 14 residues. Germline CDR1 and CDR2: MNHEY and SMNVEV (reference sequence). Trimming pared 4 bases from V and 9 bases from J, leaving 17 bases between.

This clone was observed a few times. This chain uses TRBV4-1 with TRBJ2-2; 9 nucleotides agree with TRBD1. CDR1 MGHRA and CDR2 YSYEKL come from the germline V gene. Germline trimming cut 5 bases from V and 7 bases from J; bases unmatched to any gene: 8. This CDR3 has 15 residues. CDR3 bases: TGCGCCAGCAGCAGGAGGGACAGGGCCGGCGGGGAGCTGTTTTTT. It translates to CASSRRDRAGGELFF.

The chain combines TRBV25-1 with TRBJ1-2; D is undetermined. The germline V gene has CDR1 MGHDK and CDR2 SYGVNS. V lost 4 bases and J lost 6, with 12 bases in between. The CDR3 consists of 13 residues. The CDR3: CASSAGGSHGYTF. The CDR3 DNA follows: TGTGCCAGCAGTGCGGGCGGGAGCCATGGCTACACCTTC.

This chain links TRBV9 with TRBJ1-2, with D possibly being TRBD1 (6 bases). The CDR3 extends over 15 amino acids. Trimming removed 4 bases at V and 7 bases at J, with 20 bases between. Per germline, CDR1 SGDLS and CDR2 YYNGEE. As DNA, the CDR3 is TGTGCCAGCAGCATTTCAGGGGAGAACTATGGTGGCTACACCTTC. Translated, it gives CASSISGENYGGYTF.

The V gene is TRBV30, the J gene TRBJ1-6; TRBD1 agrees at 7 bases. Germline V lookup: CDR1 GTSNPN, CDR2 SVGIG (reference sequence). V dropped 8 bases and J dropped 0; count of bases not matched to a gene: 7. The length of the CDR3 is 15 residues. CDR3: CAGLWDSSYNSPLHF. Written as DNA, the CDR3 is TGTGCCGGATTATGGGACAGCTCCTATAATTCACCCCTCCACTTT.

This sequence joins TRBV6-5 and TRBJ1-1; 10 bases are a match to TRBD1. Germline V gene data show CDR1 as MNHEY and CDR2 as SVGAGI. V lost 6 bases, J lost 3 bases, and 4 bases stayed unmatched. This CDR3 is built from 14 residues. Written as DNA, the CDR3 is TGTGCCAGCAGACCCGGGACAGGGGACACTGAAGCTTTCTTT. As protein: CASRPGTGDTEAFF.

This sequence joins TRBV4-3 and TRBJ2-2; D not certain. Germline V gene lookup returns CDR1 LGHNA and CDR2 YSLEER. CDR3 length equals 15 residues. The V end was cut by 0 bases, the J end by 1 base, with 6 bases between. CDR3 loop: CASSQEHRNTGELFF. In DNA, the CDR3 is TGCGCCAGCAGCCAAGAACACCGGAACACCGGGGAGCTGTTTTTT.

The genes are TRBV6-5 and TRBJ2-1; 8 bases line up with TRBD1. Germline CDR1 MNHEY, CDR2 SVGAGI. The CDR3 consists of 14 residues. J gave up 9 bases and V 5 bases, and 9 bases lay outside the gene matches. In DNA form, the CDR3 reads TGTGCCAGCAGTCCGACCCAGGGGGCGGGTGAGCAGTTCTTC. Translation: CASSPTQGAGEQFF.

The chain combines TRBV4-1 with TRBJ1-4; D ambiguous. V shed 0 bases and J shed 4 bases, with 9 bases lying between them. The CDR3 length is 15 residues. The germline gives CDR1 MGHRA, CDR2 YSYEKL. This CDR3 reads CASSQDEYLNEKLFF. For the CDR3, the DNA is TGCGCCAGCAGCCAAGATGAGTACCTTAATGAAAAACTGTTTTTT.

The gene calls are TRBV11-2 and TRBJ2-2; 8 bases are shared with TRBD1. The CDR3 runs to 17 residues. V lost 0 bases to trimming and J lost 5 bases; unmatched junction nucleotides: 8. Germline V gene lookup returns CDR1 SGHAT and CDR2 FQNNGV. CDR3 nucleotide sequence: TGTGCCAGCAGCTTAGATCGAGGACAGGGTTGGACCGGGGAGCTGTTTTTT. Translated, it gives CASSLDRGQGWTGELFF.

The rearrangement uses TRBV9 and TRBJ2-5; 7 nucleotides agree with TRBD1. The CDR3 is made up of 14 amino acids. CDR1 and CDR2 (germline): SGDLS, YYNGEE. With V trimmed by 4 bases and J by 5 bases, 8 bases remained unmatched. In nucleotides, the CDR3 is TGTGCCAGCAGCCCGACAGGGAGTTGGGAGACCCAGTACTTC. It specifies CASSPTGSWETQYF.

This chain joins TRBV29-1 and TRBJ2-2, with TRBD2 as a possible D gene (7 bases). The germline V gene encodes CDR1 SQVTM and CDR2 ANQGSEA. V lost 2 bases, J lost 7 bases, and 11 bases lay in between. There are 13 residues in the CDR3. The DNA of the CDR3 is TGCAGCGTTGAACGGGGGGCCGGCGGGGAGCTGTTTTTT. It codes for CSVERGAGGELFF.

The J gene is TRBJ2-3, the V gene TRBV9, with D possibly TRBD2 on 5 matching bases. Germline CDR1 is SGDLS and CDR2 is YYNGEE. The CDR3 totals 13 residues. Trimming took 2 bases from V and 2 from J, leaving 6 bases between them. The CDR3 bases are TGTGCCAGCAGCGTCGGGGTCACAGATACGCAGTATTTT. Translating it yields CASSVGVTDTQYF.

The chain recombines TRBV5-1 with TRBJ2-2; the match to TRBD1 covers 9 bases. This CDR3 is 15 amino acids long. The V gene end was trimmed by 3 bases and the J gene end by 7 bases; junction bases not matched to a gene: 7. Per germline, CDR1 SGHRS and CDR2 YFSETQ. The CDR3 region is CASSSNRGQGGELFF. In DNA, the CDR3 is TGCGCCAGCAGCTCCAACAGGGGGCAGGGCGGGGAGCTGTTTTTT. The whole variable domain, remainder taken from reference TRBV5-1 and TRBJ2-2, is KAGVTQTPRYLIKTRGQQVTLSCSPISGHRSVSWYQQTPGQGLQFLFEYFSETQRNKGNFPGRFSGRQFSNSRSEMNVSTLELGDSALYLCASSSNRGQGGELFFGEGSRLTVL.

The chain employs TRBV11-3 and TRBJ2-7; TRBD1 matches 7 bases. In germline, CDR1 is SGHNT, CDR2 YENEEA. The CDR3 loop spans 18 amino acids. V gave up 4 bases and J gave up 0 bases; unmatched junction bases: 15. This chain's CDR3 is CASSSPPGTDPDSYEQYF. The CDR3 DNA is TGTGCCAGCAGCTCCCCTCCCGGGACAGACCCTGACTCCTACGAGCAGTACTTC.

V is TRBV7-2 and J is TRBJ1-2; 9 nucleotides line up with TRBD1. J lost 8 bases, V lost 1 base, and 5 bases had no gene match. Germline lookup yields CDR1 SGHTA and CDR2 FQGNSA. CDR3 length: 14 residues. The CDR3 DNA is TGTGCCAGCAGCTTAGGGGGGACAGGGAAGGGCTACACCTTC. It yields the protein CASSLGGTGKGYTF.

In this sample, this clone turned up a few times. The chain links TRBV12-5 to TRBJ2-1; D might be TRBD1 (6 bases). Trimming left V 7 bases short and J 1 base short, with 8 bases between. This CDR3 has 13 amino acids. Germline CDR1 LGHNT, CDR2 FRNRAP. The CDR3 is CASAQGSYNEQFF. CDR3 bases: TGTGCTAGTGCCCAGGGGTCCTACAATGAGCAGTTCTTC.

This chain joins TRBV5-1 and TRBJ1-4, with 10 bases identical to TRBD1. The CDR3 contains 18 residues. After removal of 4 bases from V and 1 base from J, the junction contained 10 bases not matched to a gene. Germline CDR1 and CDR2: SGHRS and YFSETQ. CDR3 sequence: CASSVTGGKFGTNEKLFF. The CDR3 DNA is TGCGCCAGCAGCGTGACAGGGGGCAAGTTTGGAACTAATGAAAAACTGTTTTTT.

The genes are TRBV7-2 and TRBJ1-2; TRBD1 matches at 7 bases. The CDR3 contains 13 residues. Germline V lookup: CDR1 SGHTA, CDR2 FQGNSA. With 5 bases clipped from V and 9 bases from J, the junction kept 9 bases outside the gene matches. CDR3 DNA sequence: TGTGCCAGCAGCCAACCAGGGGACAGACGCTACACCTTC. Protein product: CASSQPGDRRYTF.

This clone was seen more than once but under ten times. The V gene is TRBV10-3, the J gene TRBJ1-6, with TRBD1 identical over 7 bases. V trimming: 4 bases; J trimming: 6 bases; junction bases outside the gene matches: 6. Germline V lookup: CDR1 ENHRY, CDR2 SYGVKD. The CDR3 is 15 amino acids. CDR3 region: CAISGGGQTNSPLHF. CDR3 DNA: TGTGCCATCAGTGGAGGGGGCCAGACTAATTCACCCCTCCACTTT.

The chain is built from TRBV21-1 and TRBJ2-7; TRBD1 was called by the table and not checked on the DNA. TRBV21-1 is termed a pseudogene. The CDR3 length is 13 residues. CDR3 nucleotides: TGTGCCAACCGATCGACAGGTCGATACGAGCAGTACTTC. It specifies CANRSTGRYEQYF.

V is TRBV6-1 and J is TRBJ1-2; D is ambiguous. This CDR3 has 13 amino acids. V lost 5 bases, J lost 1 base, and 8 bases lay in between. Germline CDR1 MNHNS, CDR2 SASEGT. In DNA form, the CDR3 reads TGTGCCAGCAGTAAAGACGGTAACTATGGCTACACCTTC. This codes for CASSKDGNYGYTF.

This chain joins TRBV7-3 and TRBJ1-2; D is uncertain. The CDR3 consists of 17 residues. V was pared by 1 base and J by 4 bases, with 19 bases between. Germline V gene data show CDR1 as SGHTA and CDR2 as FQGTGA. CDR3 loop: CASSLSSAGFSVYGYTF. The DNA for the CDR3 is TGTGCCAGCAGCTTAAGCAGTGCGGGTTTTTCCGTCTATGGCTACACCTTC.